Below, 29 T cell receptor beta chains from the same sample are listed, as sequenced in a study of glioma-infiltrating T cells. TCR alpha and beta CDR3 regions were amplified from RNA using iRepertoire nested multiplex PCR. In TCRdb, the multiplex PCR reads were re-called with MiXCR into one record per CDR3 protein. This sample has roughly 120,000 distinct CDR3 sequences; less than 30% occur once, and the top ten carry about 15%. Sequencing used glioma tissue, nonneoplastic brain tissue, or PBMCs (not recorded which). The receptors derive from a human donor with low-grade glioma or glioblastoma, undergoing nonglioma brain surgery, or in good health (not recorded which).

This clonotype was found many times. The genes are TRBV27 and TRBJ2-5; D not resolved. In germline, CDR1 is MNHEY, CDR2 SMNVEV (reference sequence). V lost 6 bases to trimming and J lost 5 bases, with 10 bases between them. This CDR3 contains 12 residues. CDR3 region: CASRHPGETQYF. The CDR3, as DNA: TGTGCCAGCAGGCACCCGGGTGAGACCCAGTACTTC.

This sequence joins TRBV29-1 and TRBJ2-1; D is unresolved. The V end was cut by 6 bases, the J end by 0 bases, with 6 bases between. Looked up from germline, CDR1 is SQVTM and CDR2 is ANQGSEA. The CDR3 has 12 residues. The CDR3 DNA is TGCAGCGTCTCGAGCTCCTACAATGAGCAGTTCTTC. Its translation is CSVSSSYNEQFF.

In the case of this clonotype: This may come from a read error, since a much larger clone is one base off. This CDR3 reads CASGISGPSTNTGELFF. In nucleotides, the CDR3 is TGTGCCAGCGGCATATCGGGACCCTCAACGAACACCGGGGAGCTGTTTTTT. The chain combines TRBV7-6 with TRBJ2-2, with D perhaps given as TRBD1 or TRBD2 (5 bases each). In germline, CDR1 is SGHVS, CDR2 FNYEAQ. With 8 bases removed from V and 0 bases from J, the gap between germline ends came to 19 bases. There are 17 residues in the CDR3.

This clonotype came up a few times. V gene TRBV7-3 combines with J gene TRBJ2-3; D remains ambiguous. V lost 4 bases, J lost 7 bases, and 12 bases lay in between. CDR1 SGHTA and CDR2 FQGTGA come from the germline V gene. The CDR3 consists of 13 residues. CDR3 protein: CASSSSIQYTQYF. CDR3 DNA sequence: TGTGCCAGCAGCTCCAGTATACAGTATACGCAGTATTTT.

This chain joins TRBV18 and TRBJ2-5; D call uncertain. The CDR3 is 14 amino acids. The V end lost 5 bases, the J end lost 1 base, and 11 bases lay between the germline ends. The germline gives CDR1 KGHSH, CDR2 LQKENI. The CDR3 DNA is TGTGCCAGCTCAACCACCGGTTCCCAAGAGACCCAGTACTTC. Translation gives CASSTTGSQETQYF.

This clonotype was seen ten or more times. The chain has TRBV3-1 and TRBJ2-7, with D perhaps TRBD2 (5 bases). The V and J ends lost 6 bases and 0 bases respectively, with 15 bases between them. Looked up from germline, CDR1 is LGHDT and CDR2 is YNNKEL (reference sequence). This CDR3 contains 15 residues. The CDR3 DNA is TGTGCCAGCAGTCCCCCCGGACTGTACTCCTACGAGCAGTACTTC. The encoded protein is CASSPPGLYSYEQYF.

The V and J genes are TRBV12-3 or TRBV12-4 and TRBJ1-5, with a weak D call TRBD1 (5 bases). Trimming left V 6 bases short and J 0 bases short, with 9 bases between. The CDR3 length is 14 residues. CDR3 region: CASRGRCSNQPQHF. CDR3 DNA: TGTGCCAGCAGGGGACGCTGTAGCAATCAGCCCCAGCATTTT.

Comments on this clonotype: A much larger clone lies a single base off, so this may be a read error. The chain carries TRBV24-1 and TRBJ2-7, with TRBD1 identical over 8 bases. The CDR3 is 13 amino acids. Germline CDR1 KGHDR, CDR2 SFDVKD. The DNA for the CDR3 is TGTACCACCAAGGACTTCGGGGAGGACAGGGAGTACTTC. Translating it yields CTTKDFGEDREYF.

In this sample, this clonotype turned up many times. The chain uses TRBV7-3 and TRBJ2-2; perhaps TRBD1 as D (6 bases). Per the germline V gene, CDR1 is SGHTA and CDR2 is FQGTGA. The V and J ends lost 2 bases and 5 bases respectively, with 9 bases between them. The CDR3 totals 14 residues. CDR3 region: CASSLYRETGELFF. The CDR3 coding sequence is TGTGCCAGCAGCTTATACAGGGAAACCGGGGAGCTGTTTTTT.

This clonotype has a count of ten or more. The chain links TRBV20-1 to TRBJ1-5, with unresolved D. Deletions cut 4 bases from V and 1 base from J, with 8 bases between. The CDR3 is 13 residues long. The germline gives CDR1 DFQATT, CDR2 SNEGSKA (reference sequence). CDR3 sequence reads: CSAKWYSNQPQHF. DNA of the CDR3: TGCAGTGCTAAGTGGTACAGCAATCAGCCCCAGCATTTT.

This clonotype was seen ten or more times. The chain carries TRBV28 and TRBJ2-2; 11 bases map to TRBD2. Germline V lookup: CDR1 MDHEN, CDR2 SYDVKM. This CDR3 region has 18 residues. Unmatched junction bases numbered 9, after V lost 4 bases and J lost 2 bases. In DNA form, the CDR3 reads TGTGCCAGCAGTTCATTGACTAGCGGGACTCTCAACACCGGGGAGCTGTTTTTT. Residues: CASSSLTSGTLNTGELFF.

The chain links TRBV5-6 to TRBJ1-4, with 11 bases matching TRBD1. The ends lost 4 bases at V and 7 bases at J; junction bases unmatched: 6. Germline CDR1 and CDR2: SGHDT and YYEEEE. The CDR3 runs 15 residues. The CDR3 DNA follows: TGTGCCAGCAGCCAAGGACAGGGGGCGAGTGAAAAACTGTTTTTT. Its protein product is CASSQGQGASEKLFF.

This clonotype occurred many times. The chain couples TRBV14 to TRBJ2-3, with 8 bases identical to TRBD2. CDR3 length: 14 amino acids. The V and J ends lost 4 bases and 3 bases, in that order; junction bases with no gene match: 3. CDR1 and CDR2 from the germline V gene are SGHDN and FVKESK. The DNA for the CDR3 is TGTGCCAGCAGCCGAGGACTAGCAACAGATACGCAGTATTTT. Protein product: CASSRGLATDTQYF.

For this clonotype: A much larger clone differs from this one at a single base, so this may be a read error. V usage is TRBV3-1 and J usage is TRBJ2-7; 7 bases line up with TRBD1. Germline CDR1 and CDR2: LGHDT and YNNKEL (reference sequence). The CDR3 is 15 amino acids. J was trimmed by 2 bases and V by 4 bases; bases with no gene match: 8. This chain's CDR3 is CASSRGPGGAYEQYF. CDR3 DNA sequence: TGTGCCAGCAGCCGAGGACCAGGGGGAGCCTACGAGCAGTACTTC.

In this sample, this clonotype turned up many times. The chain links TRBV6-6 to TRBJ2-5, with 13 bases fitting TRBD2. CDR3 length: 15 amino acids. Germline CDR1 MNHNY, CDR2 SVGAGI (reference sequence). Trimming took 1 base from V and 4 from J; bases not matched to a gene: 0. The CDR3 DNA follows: TGTGCCAGCAGTTACTGGACTAGCGGGGGAGAGACCCAGTACTTC. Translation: CASSYWTSGGETQYF.

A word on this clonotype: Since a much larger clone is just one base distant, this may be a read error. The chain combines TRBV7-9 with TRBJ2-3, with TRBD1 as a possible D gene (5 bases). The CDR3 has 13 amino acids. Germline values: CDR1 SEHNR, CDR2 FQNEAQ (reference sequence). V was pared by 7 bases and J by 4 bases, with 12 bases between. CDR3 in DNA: TGTGCCAGCATCCGAGGACACGCAGATACGCAGTATTTT. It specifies CASIRGHADTQYF.

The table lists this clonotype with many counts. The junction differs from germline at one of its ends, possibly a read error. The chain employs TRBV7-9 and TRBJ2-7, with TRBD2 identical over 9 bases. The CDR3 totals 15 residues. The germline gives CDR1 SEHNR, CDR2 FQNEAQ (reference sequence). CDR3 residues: CASSSSLAGPTEQYF. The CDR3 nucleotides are TGTGCCAGCAGCTCATCCCTAGCGGGGCCTACCGAGCAATACTTC.

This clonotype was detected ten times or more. As DNA, the CDR3 is TGTGCCAGCAGCACAGCGGCAGATACGCAGTATTTT. Translating it yields CASSTAADTQYF. This rearrangement joins TRBV7-2 to TRBJ2-3, with D possibly being TRBD2 (5 bases). CDR1 SGHTA and CDR2 FQGNSA come from the germline V gene. This CDR3 is built from 12 residues. Trimming took off 5 bases at V and 4 bases at J, with 7 bases between the two ends.

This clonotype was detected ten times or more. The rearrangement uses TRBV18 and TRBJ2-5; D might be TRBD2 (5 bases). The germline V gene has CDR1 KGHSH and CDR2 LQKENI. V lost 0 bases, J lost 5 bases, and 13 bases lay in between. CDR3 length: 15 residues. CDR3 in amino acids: CASSPPALAGETQYF. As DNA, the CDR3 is TGTGCCAGCTCACCACCTGCTCTAGCTGGGGAGACCCAGTACTTC.

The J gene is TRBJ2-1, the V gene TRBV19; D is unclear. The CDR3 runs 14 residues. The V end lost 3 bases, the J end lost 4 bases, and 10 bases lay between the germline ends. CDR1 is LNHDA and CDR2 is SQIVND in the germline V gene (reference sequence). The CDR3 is CASSIMASYNEQFF. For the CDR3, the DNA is TGTGCCAGTAGTATTATGGCGTCGTACAATGAGCAGTTCTTC.

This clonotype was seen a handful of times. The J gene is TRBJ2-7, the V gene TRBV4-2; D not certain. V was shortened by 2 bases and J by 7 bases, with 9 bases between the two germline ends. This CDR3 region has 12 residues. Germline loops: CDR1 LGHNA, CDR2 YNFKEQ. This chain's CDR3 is CASSQYTSEQYF. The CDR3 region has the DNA TGTGCCAGCAGCCAATATACGTCGGAGCAGTACTTC.

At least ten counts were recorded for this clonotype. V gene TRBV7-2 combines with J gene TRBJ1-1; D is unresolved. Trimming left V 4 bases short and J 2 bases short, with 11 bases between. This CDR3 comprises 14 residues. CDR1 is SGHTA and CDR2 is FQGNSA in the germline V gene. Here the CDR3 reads CASSSSSINTEAFF. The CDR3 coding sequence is TGTGCCAGCAGCTCCTCCTCCATCAACACTGAAGCTTTCTTT.

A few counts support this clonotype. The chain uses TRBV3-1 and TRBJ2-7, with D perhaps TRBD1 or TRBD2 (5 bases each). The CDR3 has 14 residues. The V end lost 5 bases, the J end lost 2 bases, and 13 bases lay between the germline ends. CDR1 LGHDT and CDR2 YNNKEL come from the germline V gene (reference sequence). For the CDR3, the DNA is TGTGCCAGCAGCGTCCGGGACGGAGCCTACGAGCAGTACTTC. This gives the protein CASSVRDGAYEQYF.

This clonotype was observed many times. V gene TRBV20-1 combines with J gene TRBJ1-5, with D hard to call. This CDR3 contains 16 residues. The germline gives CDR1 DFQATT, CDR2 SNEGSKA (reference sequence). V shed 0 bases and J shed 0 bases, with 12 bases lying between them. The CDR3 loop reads CSARDLRSFSNQPQHF. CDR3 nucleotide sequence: TGCAGTGCTAGAGATCTTCGGTCCTTTAGCAATCAGCCCCAGCATTTT.

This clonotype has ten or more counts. The chain's CDR3 is CASRQQGGWPQHF. In DNA form, the CDR3 reads TGTGCCAGCAGGCAACAGGGGGGATGGCCCCAGCATTTT. V usage is TRBV2 and J usage is TRBJ1-5, with TRBD1 matching 8 bases. CDR1 SNHLY and CDR2 FYNNEI come from the germline V gene. The CDR3 sequence is 13 residues long. Losses at the gene ends were 6 bases for V and 9 bases for J; bases not matched to a gene: 7.

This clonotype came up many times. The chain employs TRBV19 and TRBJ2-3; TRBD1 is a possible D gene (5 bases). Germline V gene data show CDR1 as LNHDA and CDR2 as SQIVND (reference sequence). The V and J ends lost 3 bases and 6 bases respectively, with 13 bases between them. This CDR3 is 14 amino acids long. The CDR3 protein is CASSMTPPGDTQYF. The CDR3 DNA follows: TGTGCCAGTAGTATGACCCCCCCAGGGGATACGCAGTATTTT.

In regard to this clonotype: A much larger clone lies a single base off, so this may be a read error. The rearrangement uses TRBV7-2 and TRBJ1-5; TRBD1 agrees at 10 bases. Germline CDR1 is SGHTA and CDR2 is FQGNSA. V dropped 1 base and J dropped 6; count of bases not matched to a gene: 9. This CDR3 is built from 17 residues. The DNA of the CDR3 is TGTGCCAGCAGCTTAGGAAGCGTGACAGGGGGCGGTCAGCCCCAGCATTTT. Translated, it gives CASSLGSVTGGGQPQHF. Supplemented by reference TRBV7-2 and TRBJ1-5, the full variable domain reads GAGVSQSPSNKVTEKGKDVELRCDPISGHTALYWYRQSLGQGLEFLIYFQGNSAPDKSGLPSDRFSAERTGGSVSTLTIQRTQQEDSAVYLCASSLGSVTGGGQPQHFGDGTRLSIL.

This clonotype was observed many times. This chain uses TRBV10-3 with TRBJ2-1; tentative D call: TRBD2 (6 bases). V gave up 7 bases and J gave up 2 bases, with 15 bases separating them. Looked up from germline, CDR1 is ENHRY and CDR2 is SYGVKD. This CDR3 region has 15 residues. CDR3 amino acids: CAIKKDGSAYNEQFF. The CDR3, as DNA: TGTGCCATCAAGAAGGACGGGAGTGCCTACAATGAGCAGTTCTTC.

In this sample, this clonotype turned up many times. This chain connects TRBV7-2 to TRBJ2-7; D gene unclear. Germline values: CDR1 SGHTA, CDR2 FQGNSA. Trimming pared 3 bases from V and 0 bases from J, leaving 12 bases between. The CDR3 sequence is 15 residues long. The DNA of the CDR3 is TGTGCCAGCAGCTTTCTGGACGGATACTCCTACGAGCAGTACTTC. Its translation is CASSFLDGYSYEQYF.